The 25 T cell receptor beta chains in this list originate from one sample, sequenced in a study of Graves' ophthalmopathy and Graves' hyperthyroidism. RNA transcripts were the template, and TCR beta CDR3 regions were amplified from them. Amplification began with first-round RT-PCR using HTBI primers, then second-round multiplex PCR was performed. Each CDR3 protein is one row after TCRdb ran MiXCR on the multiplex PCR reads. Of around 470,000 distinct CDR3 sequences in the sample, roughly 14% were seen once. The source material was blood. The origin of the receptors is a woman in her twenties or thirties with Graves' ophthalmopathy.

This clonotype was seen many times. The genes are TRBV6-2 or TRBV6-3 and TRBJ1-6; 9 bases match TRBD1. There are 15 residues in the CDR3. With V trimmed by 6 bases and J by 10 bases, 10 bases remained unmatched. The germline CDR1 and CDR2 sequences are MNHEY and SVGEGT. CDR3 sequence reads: CASRSTGTGKSPLHF. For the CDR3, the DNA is TGTGCCAGCAGAAGCACCGGGACAGGGAAATCACCCCTCCACTTT.

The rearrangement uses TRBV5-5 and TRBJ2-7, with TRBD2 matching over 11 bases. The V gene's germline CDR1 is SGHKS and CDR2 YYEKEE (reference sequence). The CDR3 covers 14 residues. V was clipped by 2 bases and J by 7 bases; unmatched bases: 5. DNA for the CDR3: TGTGCCAGCAGCTTAGGGACTAGCGGCAGTGAGCAGTACTTC. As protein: CASSLGTSGSEQYF.

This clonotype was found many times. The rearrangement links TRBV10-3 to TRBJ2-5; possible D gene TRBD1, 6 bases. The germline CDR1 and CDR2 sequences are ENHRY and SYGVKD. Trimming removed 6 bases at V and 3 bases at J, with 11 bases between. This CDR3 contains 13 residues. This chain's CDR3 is CAIRGPGEETQYF. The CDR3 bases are TGTGCCATCAGGGGCCCAGGGGAAGAGACCCAGTACTTC.

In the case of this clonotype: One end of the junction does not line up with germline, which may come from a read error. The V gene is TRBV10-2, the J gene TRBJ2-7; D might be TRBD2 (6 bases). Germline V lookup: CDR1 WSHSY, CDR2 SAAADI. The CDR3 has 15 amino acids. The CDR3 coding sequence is TGTGCCAGCAGCCCGCGAAGGGACTTCTCCTACGAGCAGTACTTC. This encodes CASSPRRDFSYEQYF.

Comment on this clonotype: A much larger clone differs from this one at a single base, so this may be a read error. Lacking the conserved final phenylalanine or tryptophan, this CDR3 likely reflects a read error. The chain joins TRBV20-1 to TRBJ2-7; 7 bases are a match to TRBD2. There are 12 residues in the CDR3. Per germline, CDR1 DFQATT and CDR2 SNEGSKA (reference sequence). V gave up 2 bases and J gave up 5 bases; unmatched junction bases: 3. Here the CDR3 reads CSARPGRDEQYY. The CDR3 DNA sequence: TGCAGTGCTAGACCAGGGAGGGACGAGCAGTACTAC.

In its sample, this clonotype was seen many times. CDR3 loop: CASTSMPSSYEQYF. The CDR3, as DNA: TGTGCCAGCACGAGTATGCCCAGCTCCTACGAGCAGTACTTC. The V and J genes are TRBV6-1 and TRBJ2-7; D remains unclear. Germline CDR1 and CDR2: MNHNS and SASEGT. CDR3 size: 14 residues. Trimming left V 7 bases short and J 0 bases short, with 13 bases between.

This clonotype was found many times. This CDR3 is CASSIDRGETQYF. For the CDR3, the DNA is TGTGCCAGTAGTATAGACAGGGGAGAGACCCAGTACTTC. V gene TRBV19 combines with J gene TRBJ2-5; tentative D call: TRBD1 (6 bases). CDR3 size: 13 residues. Germline CDR1 and CDR2: LNHDA and SQIVND (reference sequence). Trimming pared 0 bases from V and 4 bases from J, leaving 6 bases between.

CDR3 DNA: TGCGCCAGCAGCTTGGCCGGCAGGGAGGCGTTTGGCTACACCTTC. It codes for CASSLAGREAFGYTF. V gene TRBV5-1 combines with J gene TRBJ1-2, with a possible D match to TRBD1 (5 bases). The V end was cut by 0 bases, the J end by 7 bases, with 16 bases between. The CDR3 loop spans 15 amino acids. The germline CDR1 and CDR2 sequences are SGHRS and YFSETQ.

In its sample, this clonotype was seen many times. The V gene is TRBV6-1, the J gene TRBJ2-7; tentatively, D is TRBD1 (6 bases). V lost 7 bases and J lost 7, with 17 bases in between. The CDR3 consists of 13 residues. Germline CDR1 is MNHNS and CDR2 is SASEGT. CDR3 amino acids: CASTRQEPSEQYF. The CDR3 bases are TGTGCCAGCACTCGACAGGAACCCTCGGAGCAGTACTTC.

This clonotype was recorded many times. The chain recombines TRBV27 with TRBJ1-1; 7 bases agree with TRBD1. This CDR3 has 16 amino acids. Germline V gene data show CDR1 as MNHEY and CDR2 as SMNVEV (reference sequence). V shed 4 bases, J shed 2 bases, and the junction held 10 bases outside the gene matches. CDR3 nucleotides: TGTGCCAGCAGTTCTAGGACAGGTCGGGGAAACACTGAAGCTTTCTTT. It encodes CASSSRTGRGNTEAFF.

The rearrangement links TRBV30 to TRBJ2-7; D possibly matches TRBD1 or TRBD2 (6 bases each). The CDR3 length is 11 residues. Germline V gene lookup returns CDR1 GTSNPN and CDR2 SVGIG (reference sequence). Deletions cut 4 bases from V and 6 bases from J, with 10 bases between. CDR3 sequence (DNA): TGTGCCTGGAAGGGGGGCGGCGAGCAGTACTTC. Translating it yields CAWKGGGEQYF.

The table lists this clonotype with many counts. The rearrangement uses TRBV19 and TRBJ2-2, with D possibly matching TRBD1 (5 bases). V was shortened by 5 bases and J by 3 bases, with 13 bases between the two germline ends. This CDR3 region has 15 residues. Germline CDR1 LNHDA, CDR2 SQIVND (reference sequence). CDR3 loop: CASSPPGMDTGELFF. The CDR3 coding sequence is TGTGCCAGTAGTCCTCCAGGGATGGACACCGGGGAGCTGTTTTTT.

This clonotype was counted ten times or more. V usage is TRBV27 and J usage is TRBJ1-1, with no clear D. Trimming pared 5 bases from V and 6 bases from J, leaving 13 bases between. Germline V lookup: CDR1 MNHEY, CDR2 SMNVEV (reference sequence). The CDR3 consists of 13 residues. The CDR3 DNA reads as TGTGCCAGCAGTCTCGGGCAGGCGTCTGAAGCTTTCTTT. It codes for CASSLGQASEAFF.

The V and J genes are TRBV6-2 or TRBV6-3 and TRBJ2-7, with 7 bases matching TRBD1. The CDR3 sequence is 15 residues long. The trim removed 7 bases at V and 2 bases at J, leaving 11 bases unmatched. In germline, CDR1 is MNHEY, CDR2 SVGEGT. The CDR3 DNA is TGTGCCAGCAAGGATTCCGGGACAGCTCCCTACGAGCAGTACTTC. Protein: CASKDSGTAPYEQYF.

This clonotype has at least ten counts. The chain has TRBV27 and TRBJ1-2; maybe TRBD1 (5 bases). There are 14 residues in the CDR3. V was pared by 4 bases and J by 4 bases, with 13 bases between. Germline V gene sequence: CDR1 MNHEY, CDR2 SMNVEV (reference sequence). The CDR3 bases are TGTGCCAGCAGTTCACCGGGACGGGCCTATGGCTACACCTTC. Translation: CASSSPGRAYGYTF.

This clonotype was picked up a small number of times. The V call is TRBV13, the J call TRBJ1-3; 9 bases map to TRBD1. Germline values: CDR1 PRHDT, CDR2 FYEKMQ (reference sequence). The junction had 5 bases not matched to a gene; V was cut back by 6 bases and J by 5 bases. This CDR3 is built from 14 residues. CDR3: CASRPTGGRNTIYF. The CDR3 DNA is TGTGCCAGCAGACCGACAGGGGGTCGAAACACCATATATTTT.

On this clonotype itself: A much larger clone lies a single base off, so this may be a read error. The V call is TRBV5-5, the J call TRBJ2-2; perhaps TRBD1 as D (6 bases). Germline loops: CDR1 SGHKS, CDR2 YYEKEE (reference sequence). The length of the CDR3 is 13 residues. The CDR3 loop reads CASSLQGRGGLFF. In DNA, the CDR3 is TGTGCCAGCAGCTTGCAGGGGAGAGGGGGGCTGTTTTTT.

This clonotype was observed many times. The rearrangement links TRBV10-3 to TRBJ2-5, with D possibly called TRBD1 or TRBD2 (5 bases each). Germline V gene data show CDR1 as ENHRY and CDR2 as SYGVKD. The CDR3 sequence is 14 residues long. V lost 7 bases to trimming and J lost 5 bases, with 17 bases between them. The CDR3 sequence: CAIKGSTRGETQYF. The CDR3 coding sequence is TGTGCCATCAAGGGGTCAACTAGAGGGGAGACCCAGTACTTC.

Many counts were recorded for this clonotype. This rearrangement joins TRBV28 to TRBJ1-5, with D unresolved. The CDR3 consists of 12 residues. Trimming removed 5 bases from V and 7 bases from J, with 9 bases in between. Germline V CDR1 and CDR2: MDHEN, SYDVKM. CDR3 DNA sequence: TGTGCCAGCAGTGGAGTCAGGCAGCCCCAGCATTTT. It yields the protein CASSGVRQPQHF.

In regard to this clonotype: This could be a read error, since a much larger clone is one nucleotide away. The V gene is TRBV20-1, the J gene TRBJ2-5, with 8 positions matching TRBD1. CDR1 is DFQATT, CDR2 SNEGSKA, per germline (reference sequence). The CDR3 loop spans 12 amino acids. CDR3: CSAPETGETQDF. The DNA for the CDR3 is TGCAGTGCTCCGGAGACAGGGGAGACCCAGGACTTC.

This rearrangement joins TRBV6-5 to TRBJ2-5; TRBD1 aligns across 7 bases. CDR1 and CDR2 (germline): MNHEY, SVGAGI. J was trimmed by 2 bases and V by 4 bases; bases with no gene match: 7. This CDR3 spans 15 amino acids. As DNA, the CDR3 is TGTGCCAGCAGTTCCGACAGGGCTATACAAGAGACCCAGTACTTC. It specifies CASSSDRAIQETQYF.

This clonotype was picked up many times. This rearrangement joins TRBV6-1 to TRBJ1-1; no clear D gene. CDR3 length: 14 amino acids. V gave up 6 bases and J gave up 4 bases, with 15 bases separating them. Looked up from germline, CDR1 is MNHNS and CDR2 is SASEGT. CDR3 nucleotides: TGTGCCAGCAGCTCTCCAAGGTGGGGCACTGAAGCTTTCTTT. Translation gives CASSSPRWGTEAFF.

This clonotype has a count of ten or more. CDR3 coding DNA: TGTGCCACCAGCAGGACAGGGGACGAGCAGTACTTC. Protein sequence: CATSRTGDEQYF. The chain links TRBV15 to TRBJ2-7, with 8 positions matching TRBD1. J was trimmed by 5 bases and V by 3 bases; bases with no gene match: 0. The CDR3 runs to 12 residues. From germline, CDR1 is LNHNV and CDR2 YYDKDF (reference sequence).

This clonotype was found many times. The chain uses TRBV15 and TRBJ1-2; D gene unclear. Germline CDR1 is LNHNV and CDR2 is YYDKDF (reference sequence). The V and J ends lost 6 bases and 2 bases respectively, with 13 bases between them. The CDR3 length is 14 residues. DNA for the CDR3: TGTGCCACCAGTGAAGTTGCGGGCAACTATGGCTACACCTTC. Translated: CATSEVAGNYGYTF.

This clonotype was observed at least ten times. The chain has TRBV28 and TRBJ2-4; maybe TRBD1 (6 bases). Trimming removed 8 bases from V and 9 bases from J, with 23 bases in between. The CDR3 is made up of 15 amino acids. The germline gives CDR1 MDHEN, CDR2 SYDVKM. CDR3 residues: CASEVPRPRGRIQYF. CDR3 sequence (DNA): TGTGCCAGCGAGGTCCCGCGGCCCAGGGGACGCATTCAGTACTTC.